These 28 T cell receptor beta chains share one sample of origin, sequenced in a study of cytomegalovirus exposure and HLA in healthy donors. PCR was performed using 60 Vbeta and 13 Jbeta primers. Clones were read by immunoSEQ multiplex PCR, and TCRdb kept only the in-frame ones, dropping some. The sample records 150,000 or so clones, 75% to 80% being singletons. Sample: PBMCs. The source of these receptors is a man in his forties or fifties in good health and CMV-seropositive.

This chain joins TRBV13 and TRBJ1-2; 9 bases fit TRBD1. The CDR3 is made up of 15 amino acids. Trimming cost V 4 bases and J 5 bases; bases outside gene matches: 8. Germline lookup yields CDR1 PRHDT and CDR2 FYEKMQ (reference sequence). The CDR3: CASSSRTGVLYGYTF. CDR3 DNA sequence: TGTGCCAGCAGCTCAAGGACAGGGGTACTTTATGGCTACACCTTC. Variable domain in full (rest from reference TRBV13 and TRBJ1-2): AAGVIQSPRHLIKEKRETATLKCYPIPRHDTVYWYQQGPGQDPQFLISFYEKMQSDKGSIPDRFSAQQFSDYHSELNMSSLELGDSALYFCASSSRTGVLYGYTFGSGTRLTVV.

The V gene is TRBV29-1, the J gene TRBJ2-5; 9 bases are a match to TRBD2. V shed 1 base and J 7 bases; nucleotides not matched to a gene: 13. Germline CDR1 and CDR2: SQVTM and ANQGSEA. The CDR3 has 16 amino acids. Here the CDR3 DNA reads TGCAGCGTTGAAGGGCGGAGCGGGGGGAAGTCGGTGACCCAGTACTTC. Translating it yields CSVEGRSGGKSVTQYF.

The rearrangement joins TRBV25-1 to TRBJ1-1, with 9 bases fitting TRBD1. Germline assignment: CDR1 MGHDK and CDR2 SYGVNS. V shed 4 bases and J 5 bases; nucleotides not matched to a gene: 5. The CDR3 contains 14 residues. The CDR3 here is CASSATGGRTEAFF. CDR3 DNA: TGTGCCAGCAGTGCGACAGGGGGGAGGACTGAAGCTTTCTTT. The full variable domain, its missing parts supplied by reference TRBV25-1 and TRBJ1-1, is EADIYQTPRYLVIGTGKKITLECSQTMGHDKMYWYQQDPGMELHLIHYSYGVNSTEKGDLSSESTVSRIRTEHFPLTLESARPSHTSQYLCASSATGGRTEAFFGQGTRLTVV.

This chain connects TRBV6-1 to TRBJ1-6; possible D gene TRBD1, 6 bases. In germline, CDR1 is MNHNS, CDR2 SASEGT. This CDR3 contains 13 residues. V was trimmed by 7 bases and J by 7 bases, leaving 11 bases between them. The CDR3 nucleotides read TGTGCCAGCATGGCAGGGGTGAATTCACCCCTCCACTTT. Translating it yields CASMAGVNSPLHF.

The chain combines TRBV9 with TRBJ2-5, with D tentatively TRBD1 (5 bases). Germline V gives CDR1 SGDLS, CDR2 YYNGEE. CDR3 size: 13 residues. V was trimmed by 3 bases and J by 1 base, leaving 7 bases between them. CDR3 region: CASSGGAQETQYF. CDR3 coding DNA: TGTGCCAGCAGCGGGGGCGCCCAAGAGACCCAGTACTTC.

The chain combines TRBV11-2 with TRBJ1-4, with 8 bases fitting TRBD1. This CDR3 is built from 15 residues. J lost 4 bases, V lost 5 bases, and 6 bases had no gene match. Germline V lookup: CDR1 SGHAT, CDR2 FQNNGV. CDR3 amino acids: CASSRDRSGNEKLFF. The DNA for the CDR3 is TGTGCCAGCAGCCGGGACAGGTCTGGTAATGAAAAACTGTTTTTT.

The chain couples TRBV5-1 to TRBJ2-7, with a possible D match to TRBD1 (6 bases). Germline CDR1 and CDR2: SGHRS and YFSETQ. This CDR3 has 14 amino acids. Deletions cut 4 bases from V and 2 bases from J, with 13 bases between. CDR3 residues: CASSREQGPYEQYF. The CDR3 nucleotides read TGCGCCAGCAGCCGGGAACAGGGACCCTACGAGCAGTACTTC. The full variable domain, with the rest looked up from reference TRBV5-1 and TRBJ2-7, is KAGVTQTPRYLIKTRGQQVTLSCSPISGHRSVSWYQQTPGQGLQFLFEYFSETQRNKGNFPGRFSGRQFSNSRSEMNVSTLELGDSALYLCASSREQGPYEQYFGPGTRLTVT.

The chain combines TRBV28 with TRBJ1-1, with D unclear. The CDR3 extends over 17 amino acids. Germline CDR1 MDHEN, CDR2 SYDVKM. V lost 3 bases to trimming and J lost 6 bases, with 23 bases between them. The chain's CDR3 is CASSFFWLEGRRPEAFF. As DNA, the CDR3 is TGTGCCAGCAGTTTCTTTTGGTTGGAAGGGAGGAGGCCTGAAGCTTTCTTT. The entire variable domain, with the rest obtained from reference TRBV28 and TRBJ1-1, is as follows: DVKVTQSSRYLVKRTGEKVFLECVQDMDHENMFWYRQDPGLGLRLIYFSYDVKMKEKGDIPEGYSVSREKKERFSLILESASTNQTSMYLCASSFFWLEGRRPEAFFGQGTRLTVV.

This sequence joins TRBV27 and TRBJ2-7, with a possible D match to TRBD1 (6 bases). Per germline, CDR1 MNHEY and CDR2 SMNVEV (reference sequence). Trimming left V 6 bases short and J 4 bases short, with 16 bases between. There are 14 residues in the CDR3. In nucleotides, the CDR3 is TGTGCCAGCAGCGGATACAGGGACGGGTACGAGCAGTACTTC. Protein product: CASSGYRDGYEQYF.

The V and J genes are TRBV7-2 and TRBJ2-7, with D tentatively TRBD2 (6 bases). The CDR3 totals 18 residues. The ends were cut back, 0 bases at V and 2 bases at J, with 20 bases in the middle. The germline V gene encodes CDR1 SGHTA and CDR2 FQGNSA. Here the CDR3 reads CASSLALAFGGPTYEQYF. CDR3 bases: TGTGCCAGCAGCTTAGCTTTGGCCTTCGGGGGTCCTACCTACGAGCAGTACTTC.

The V call is TRBV4-1, the J call TRBJ1-1, with TRBD1 identical over 8 bases. CDR1 MGHRA and CDR2 YSYEKL come from the germline V gene. V lost 4 bases to trimming and J lost 0 bases; unmatched junction nucleotides: 13. The CDR3 runs to 18 residues. The CDR3 region is CASSRTFGQGAVNTEAFF. The CDR3 bases are TGCGCCAGCAGCCGGACCTTTGGGCAGGGGGCCGTGAACACTGAAGCTTTCTTT.

V is TRBV6-1 and J is TRBJ2-7; D remains ambiguous. CDR1 and CDR2 from the germline V gene are MNHNS and SASEGT. Trimming shortened V by 6 bases and J by 4 bases, and 7 bases separated the two germline ends. The CDR3 covers 11 residues. CDR3 DNA sequence: TGTGCCAGCAGCGTTCTTTACGAGCAGTACTTC. Translated, it gives CASSVLYEQYF.

This clone was seen only once. The rearrangement joins TRBV7-7 to TRBJ2-5; TRBD2 agrees at 8 bases. From germline, CDR1 is SSHAT and CDR2 FNYEAQ (reference sequence). There are 14 residues in the CDR3. V gave up 5 bases and J gave up 5 bases; unmatched junction bases: 7. This CDR3 reads CASSPQASGETQYF. Here the CDR3 DNA reads TGTGCCAGCAGCCCCCAGGCTAGCGGGGAGACCCAGTACTTC. The complete variable domain, with remaining parts taken from reference TRBV7-7 and TRBJ2-5, reads GAGVSQSPRYKVTKRGQDVTLRCDPISSHATLYWYQQALGQGPEFLTYFNYEAQPDKSGLPSDRFSAERPEGSISTLTIQRTEQRDSAMYRCASSPQASGETQYFGPGTRLLVL.

This clone has just a few counts. The chain joins TRBV28 to TRBJ2-3, with D maybe TRBD2 (6 bases). The CDR3 length is 16 residues. Trimming stripped 5 bases from V and 2 bases from J, with 17 bases between. CDR1 is MDHEN and CDR2 is SYDVKM in the germline V gene. The CDR3 nucleotides read TGTGCCAGCAGTCCTGTAAGTGGGGGGTCCACAGATACGCAGTATTTT. It yields the protein CASSPVSGGSTDTQYF.

J is TRBJ2-5 and V is TRBV13; D gene unclear. From germline, CDR1 is PRHDT and CDR2 FYEKMQ (reference sequence). V lost 4 bases and J 3 bases, leaving 9 bases between the germline ends. The CDR3 covers 13 residues. The CDR3 DNA sequence: TGTGCCAGCAGCTCCAGACACGAAGAGACCCAGTACTTC. It specifies CASSSRHEETQYF.

This chain uses TRBV9 with TRBJ2-1, with a possible D match to TRBD1 (5 bases). The CDR3 is made up of 12 amino acids. Trimming removed 3 bases at V and 9 bases at J, with 10 bases between. Germline lookup yields CDR1 SGDLS and CDR2 YYNGEE. The CDR3 is CASSGVRGEQFF. The CDR3 coding sequence is TGTGCCAGCAGCGGGGTAAGGGGTGAGCAGTTCTTC.

A single count supports this clone. The chain carries TRBV23-1 and TRBJ2-7; the D gene is possibly TRBD1 (6 bases). TRBV23-1 is an open reading frame, and its role is uncertain. The CDR3 runs 15 residues. Trimming took 3 bases from V and 5 from J, leaving 17 bases between them. CDR3 DNA sequence: TGCGCCAGCAGTCACCGGCGGACAGTCCTTGACGAGCAGTACTTC. Translation: CASSHRRTVLDEQYF.

The CDR3 sequence: CASSSLRLNTEAFF. The CDR3 coding sequence is TGTGCCAGCAGTTCCCTGAGGTTGAACACTGAAGCTTTCTTT. The chain carries TRBV6-5 and TRBJ1-1; no reliable D call. Between the trimmed V and J ends, which lost 4 bases and 0 bases, there was a span of 9 bases. Germline lookup yields CDR1 MNHEY and CDR2 SVGAGI. The CDR3 consists of 14 residues.

CDR3 nucleotides: TGTGCCAGCTCCGGGGTGGGGGGGCTCACAGATACGCAGTATTTT. Protein product: CASSGVGGLTDTQYF. V usage is TRBV2 and J usage is TRBJ2-3; D is possibly TRBD2 (7 bases). This CDR3 is built from 15 residues. V lost 8 bases and J 2 bases, leaving 17 bases between the germline ends. Germline V gene lookup returns CDR1 SNHLY and CDR2 FYNNEI.

This clone was detected only a few times. The chain employs TRBV4-1 and TRBJ1-1; TRBD1 agrees at 7 bases. Germline V gene sequence: CDR1 MGHRA, CDR2 YSYEKL. The junction had 7 bases not matched to a gene; V was cut back by 0 bases and J by 0 bases. CDR3 length: 17 amino acids. CDR3 residues: CASSQDRNRGLNTEAFF. In DNA form, the CDR3 reads TGCGCCAGCAGCCAAGATCGGAACAGGGGACTGAACACTGAAGCTTTCTTT.

This clone was recorded a few times. V and J are TRBV7-3 and TRBJ2-6; a possible D gene is TRBD1 (6 bases). The V gene's germline CDR1 is SGHTA and CDR2 FQGTGA. This CDR3 has 15 residues. V was trimmed by 10 bases and J by 2 bases, leaving 15 bases between them. CDR3 sequence: CATSRGGTGANVLTF. The DNA for the CDR3 is TGTGCCACCTCCAGAGGGGGTACTGGGGCCAACGTCCTGACTTTC.

The genes are TRBV6-6 and TRBJ1-1; D gene ambiguous. This CDR3 has 15 residues. CDR1 is MNHNY, CDR2 SVGAGI, per germline (reference sequence). Trimming pared 6 bases from V and 3 bases from J, leaving 17 bases between. The CDR3 sequence is CASSPPIQTDTEAFF. CDR3 coding DNA: TGTGCCAGCAGCCCCCCGATTCAGACTGACACTGAAGCTTTCTTT.

The CDR3 loop is CASSWGLSYEQYV. For the CDR3, the DNA is TGTGCCAGCAGCTGGGGACTGTCCTACGAGCAGTACGTC. The rearrangement joins TRBV11-2 to TRBJ2-7; D is possibly TRBD2 (6 bases). CDR1 SGHAT and CDR2 FQNNGV come from the germline V gene. The CDR3 is 13 residues long. V lost 4 bases and J 1 base, leaving 8 bases between the germline ends.

This clone was seen more than once but under ten times. The rearrangement joins TRBV6-5 to TRBJ2-7, with 13 bases identical to TRBD2. After removal of 6 bases from V and 3 bases from J, the junction contained 5 bases not matched to a gene. CDR3 length equals 15 residues. Germline V CDR1 and CDR2: MNHEY, SVGAGI. CDR3 DNA: TGTGCCAGCAGCCCGACTAGCGGGGGGTACTACGAGCAGTACGTC. Its protein is CASSPTSGGYYEQYV.

The chain joins TRBV19 to TRBJ1-6, with D unclear. Trimming stripped 5 bases from V and 6 bases from J, with 8 bases between. There are 13 residues in the CDR3. CDR1 is LNHDA and CDR2 is SQIVND in the germline V gene (reference sequence). The CDR3: CASSPAFNSPLHF. The CDR3, as DNA: TGTGCCAGTAGTCCCGCGTTTAATTCACCCCTCCACTTT.

The chain links TRBV4-2 to TRBJ1-4; D call uncertain. V lost 1 base to trimming and J lost 7 bases, with 10 bases between them. CDR1 is LGHNA and CDR2 is YNFKEQ in the germline V gene. The CDR3 is made up of 14 amino acids. CDR3 amino acids: CASSQGVRSEKLFF. The CDR3 DNA reads TGTGCCAGCAGCCAAGGGGTTCGGAGTGAAAAACTGTTTTTT.

The table lists this clone with a count of one. The rearrangement links TRBV5-5 to TRBJ1-2, with 8 bases identical to TRBD1. The J segment lost 1 base and the V segment lost 4 bases, leaving 9 bases of the junction unmatched. This CDR3 is built from 16 residues. Germline lookup yields CDR1 SGHKS and CDR2 YYEKEE (reference sequence). The CDR3 DNA is TGTGCCAGCAGCGATCTTGCAGGGGGCCGTAACTATGGCTACACCTTC. Protein: CASSDLAGGRNYGYTF.

This clone was counted a few times. This chain links TRBV27 with TRBJ2-7; 10 nucleotides agree with TRBD2. Unmatched junction bases numbered 7, after V lost 0 bases and J lost 5 bases. Germline CDR1 reads MNHEY; CDR2 reads SMNVEV (reference sequence). CDR3 length: 16 residues. The DNA of the CDR3 is TGTGCCAGCAGTTTATCGGGACTAGCGACGTCGGACGAGCAGTACTTC. Translation gives CASSLSGLATSDEQYF.